This TCR beta chain came from a study of identical twins (dated by TCRdb to the mid-2010s). Turning to the overall study: To test whether fetal clonotypes persist, the study used deep sequencing on TCR alpha and beta repertoires from monozygotic twins, unrelated adults of various ages, and cord blood. Replicate twin experiments were performed at different times using different library preparation protocols to rule out contamination. Overall study outcomes, separate from this receptor: Excess twin sharing in beta out-of-frame sequences was weaker because fewer shared sequences lowered the signal-to-noise ratio. Compared with coincidental sharing between unrelated individuals, out-of-frame TCR alpha sequences shared between twins had an excess of sequences with low generation probability. Invariant T cells such as MAIT and iNKT could partly confound zero-insertion analyses, though diverse VJ usage argued against this for most clonotypes. Abundant cord blood beta clonotypes carried fewer insertions; young adult naive repertoires showed a weaker similar trend, while memory repertoires showed none. Because the same donors could not be followed over many years, the conclusions relied on cross-sectional statistical analysis. In monozygotic twins, out-of-frame TCR alpha sharing was systematically underestimated by recombination models, although the models agreed with sharing between unrelated individuals.

Every donor was a healthy Caucasian. Three pairs of female monozygotic twins, all aged roughly 18 to 30 years, were included in the twin cohort. Peripheral blood mononuclear cells were used as the source from which RNA for TCR libraries was isolated. The CDR3 goes from the cysteine to the phenylalanine over 16 residues. The retained sequence is limited to the CDR3, 48 bases, with the frame set at the first base. CDR1 and CDR2 were assigned from the germline V gene as SGHAT and FQNNGV. Compared with germline, V lacks 1 base and J lacks 10 bases; bases without a gene match: 10. Libraries were built with 5' RACE. Sequenced on an Illumina HiSeq 2000. Template switching added a universal primer binding site, and the final cDNA carried a unique molecular identifier that allowed TCR cDNA molecules to be counted accurately. Specific primers in the conserved constant-segment region were used to synthesize first-strand cDNA for TCR alpha and beta chains. To control for contamination, each cDNA library was double barcoded with a SMART-Mk sample barcode plus Illumina barcodes. TruSeq adapter sequences, together with Illumina sample barcodes, were added in two successive PCR steps. The TCR alpha and beta cDNA libraries were sequenced on the Illumina HiSeq platform using custom primers. In the original analysis: MiGEC processed the raw reads to extract unique molecular identifiers, while MiXCR was used to determine the CDR3 positions. Recombination models were inferred per individual with the repgenHMM and IGoR tools using an EM algorithm. Shared clonotypes were analyzed with the tcR package in R, and sharing was normalized by the product of cloneset sizes. Out-of-frame nonproductive sequences were analyzed to study raw recombination free of thymic and clonal selection effects. In-frame beta chains were kept once TCRdb had trimmed the public reads at Q25 with fastp and called clones with MiXCR. Rows matching on CDR3 protein sequence are summarized as one entry with the most common DNA and genes. TCRdb's processing, not the study's, gives the V and J calls here. This sample is represented by 550,000 to 800,000 distinct CDR3 sequences; less than 9% of them were singletons. Clones ranked in the top ten supply roughly 1.6% of the sample.

As for this clonotype: This receptor's antigen is unknown. The input lacks base qualities; no much larger clone sits a single base away.

This sample also appeared in a second study, on yellow fever vaccine responses in identical twins. The second study reports: According to the authors, in identical twins the way T cells responded to vaccination appeared partly convergent and partly personalized. Focusing on identical twins, the study followed the T cell clones that responded to the vaccine, and did so with precision.

The receptor was derived from a woman under 30 in good health. The source material was PBMCs. The sequence is built from TRBV11-2 and TRBJ2-1; 10 central nucleotides agree with TRBD2. In nucleotide form, the sequence is TGTGCCAGCAGCTTAGTAGGGACTAGCGTCCCTTCGGAGCAGTTCTTC. This is translated as CASSLVGTSVPSEQFF.